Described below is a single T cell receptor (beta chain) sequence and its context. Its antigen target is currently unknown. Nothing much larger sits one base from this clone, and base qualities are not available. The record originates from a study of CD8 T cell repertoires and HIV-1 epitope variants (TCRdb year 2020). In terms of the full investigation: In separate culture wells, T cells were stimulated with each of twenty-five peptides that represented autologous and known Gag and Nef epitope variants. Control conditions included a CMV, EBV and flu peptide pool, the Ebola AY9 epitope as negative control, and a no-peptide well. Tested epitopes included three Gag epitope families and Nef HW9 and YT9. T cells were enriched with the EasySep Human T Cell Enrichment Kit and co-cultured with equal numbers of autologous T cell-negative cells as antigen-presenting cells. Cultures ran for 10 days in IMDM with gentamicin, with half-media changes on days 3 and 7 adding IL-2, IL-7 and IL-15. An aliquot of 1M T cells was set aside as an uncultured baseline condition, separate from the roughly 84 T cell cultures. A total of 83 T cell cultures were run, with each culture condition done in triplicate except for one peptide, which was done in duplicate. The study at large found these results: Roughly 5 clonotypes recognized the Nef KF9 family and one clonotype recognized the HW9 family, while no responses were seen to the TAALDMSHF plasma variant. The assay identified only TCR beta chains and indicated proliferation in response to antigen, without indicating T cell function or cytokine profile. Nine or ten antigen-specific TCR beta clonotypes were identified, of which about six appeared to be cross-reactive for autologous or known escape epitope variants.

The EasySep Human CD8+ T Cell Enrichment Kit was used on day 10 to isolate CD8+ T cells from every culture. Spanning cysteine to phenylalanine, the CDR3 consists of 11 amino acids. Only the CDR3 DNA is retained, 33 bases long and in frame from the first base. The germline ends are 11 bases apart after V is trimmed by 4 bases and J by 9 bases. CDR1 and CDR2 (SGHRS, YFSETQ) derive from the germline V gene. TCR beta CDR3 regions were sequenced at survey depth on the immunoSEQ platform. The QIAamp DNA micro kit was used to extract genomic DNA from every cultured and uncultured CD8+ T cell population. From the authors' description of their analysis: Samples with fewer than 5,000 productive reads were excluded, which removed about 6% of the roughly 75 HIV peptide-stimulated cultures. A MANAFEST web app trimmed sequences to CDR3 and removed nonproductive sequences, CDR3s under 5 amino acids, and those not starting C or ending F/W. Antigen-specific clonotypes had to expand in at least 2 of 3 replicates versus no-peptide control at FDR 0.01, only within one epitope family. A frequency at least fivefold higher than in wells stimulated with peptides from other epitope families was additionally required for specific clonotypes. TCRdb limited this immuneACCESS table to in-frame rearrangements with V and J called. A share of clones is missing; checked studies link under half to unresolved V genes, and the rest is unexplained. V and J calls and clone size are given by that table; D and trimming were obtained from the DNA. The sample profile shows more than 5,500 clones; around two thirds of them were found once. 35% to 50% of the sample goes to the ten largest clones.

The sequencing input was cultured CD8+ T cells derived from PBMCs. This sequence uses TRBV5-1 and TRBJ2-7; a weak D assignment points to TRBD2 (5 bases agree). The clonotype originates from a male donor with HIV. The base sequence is TGCGCCAGCAGCCTCGGTGCGGGGCAGTACTTC. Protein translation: CASSLGAGQYF.